The T cell receptor beta chain described here comes from a study of Graves' ophthalmopathy and Graves' hyperthyroidism. Beta-chain TCR CDR3 regions were amplified from RNA transcripts. RT-PCR in the first round used HTBI primers; a second-round multiplex PCR followed. TCRdb fed the multiplex PCR reads into MiXCR, producing one record per CDR3 protein. The sample contains some 170,000 distinct CDR3 sequences, just under 40% of which appear only once. CDR3 length: 14 residues. Trimming took 0 bases from V and 3 from J, leaving 9 bases between them. CDR1 is SGHAT, CDR2 FQNNGV, per germline. The receptor's source is a man younger than 40 with Graves' ophthalmopathy. The chain joins TRBV11-2 to TRBJ2-7; no firm D call. The sequencing sample was made of peripheral blood. In nucleotides, the CDR3 is TGTGCCAGCAGCTTAGATTCACAGAGCTACGAGCAGTACTTC. Its protein product is CASSLDSQSYEQYF. Variable domain in full (rest from reference TRBV11-2 and TRBJ2-7): EAGVAQSPRYKIIEKRQSVAFWCNPISGHATLYWYQQILGQGPKLLIQFQNNGVVDDSQLPKDRFSAERLKGVDSTLKIQPAKLEDSAVYLCASSLDSQSYEQYFGPGTRLTVT.